These T cell receptor beta chains were read from a single sample in a study of CD8 T cells in ankylosing spondylitis. In TCRdb, the 5' RACE reads were re-called with MiXCR into one record per CDR3 protein. The sample consists of roughly 230,000 distinct CDR3 sequences, approximately 7.6% of them appearing once. The sample comprised blood, either unsorted or a sorted T cell fraction (not recorded which). The receptors shown here come from a female donor with ankylosing spondylitis or in good health (not recorded which). CDR3s include the opening cysteine and the closing phenylalanine or tryptophan. The order of the fields is J gene, V gene, D gene, clone size, CDR3 DNA, CDR3 protein. D genes are given only for firm matches. Not all rows give a size; the values are once, few, many and, for expanded clones, a class.

TRBJ2-5	TRBV7-2	-	many	TGTGCCAGCAGCTTAGCGGCCCTGGGGGAGGAGACCCAGTACTTC	CASSLAALGEETQYF
TRBJ2-1	TRBV28	-	many	TGTGCCAGCAGTTTCCCAAGGAGCTCCTACAATGAGCAGTTCTTC	CASSFPRSSYNEQFF
TRBJ2-7	TRBV7-2	TRBD1	many	TGTGCCAGCAGCCTGTCGGGACAGGGACTCTTCTACGAGCAGTACTTC	CASSLSGQGLFYEQYF
TRBJ2-3	TRBV5-1	-	many	TGCGCCAGCAGCCGGGGGAAGATAGATACGCAGTATTTT	CASSRGKIDTQYF
TRBJ2-5	TRBV19	-	many	TGTGCCAGTAGTGCACAGCGGGAGACCCAGTACTTC	CASSAQRETQYF
TRBJ1-4	TRBV6-5	-	-	TGTGCCAGCAGTTACTCTTCCGGGATTGTAAACCTTAATGGAAAACTGTTTTTT	CASSYSSGIVNLNGKLFF
TRBJ2-7	TRBV7-8	-	-	TGTGCCAGCAGCATGCTGATTCTAACCGAGCAGTACTTC	CASSMLILTEQYF
TRBJ2-1	TRBV18	-	few	TGTGCCAGCTCACCAGGTGGGCGGGGATCCAATGAGCAGTTCTTC	CASSPGGRGSNEQFF
TRBJ2-5	TRBV14	-	-	TGTGCCAGCAGCCCGACTAGGGGTGTTCAGTACTTC	CASSPTRGVQYF
TRBJ2-3	TRBV28	TRBD2	many	TGTGCCAGCAGTTTTGCGGGAGGGAGGGCAGATACGCAGTATTTT	CASSFAGGRADTQYF
TRBJ1-4	TRBV6-1	TRBD1	many	TGTGCCAGCAGTGAAACGAGACGGACAGGGGCCGATTATGAAAAACTGTTTTTT	CASSETRRTGADYEKLFF